Below are 21 T cell receptor beta chains sequenced from a single sample in a study of cytomegalovirus exposure and HLA in healthy donors. The PCR made use of 60 Vbeta and 13 Jbeta primers. Data came from immunoSEQ multiplex PCR; TCRdb stores just in-frame clones and leaves some out. Of roughly 150,000 clones listed, around 82% were seen once; the top ten hold more than 6.5%. The sample comprised PBMCs. These receptors all stem from a woman aged 45-59 years in good health and CMV-seropositive.

This clone was seen a handful of times. The chain combines TRBV6-6 with TRBJ1-5; 8 nucleotides match TRBD1. This CDR3 contains 15 residues. From germline, CDR1 is MNHNY and CDR2 SVGAGI (reference sequence). Unmatched junction bases numbered 11, after V lost 6 bases and J lost 7 bases. CDR3 in amino acids: CASSLSTGVGQPQHF. The CDR3 coding sequence is TGTGCCAGCAGCCTCTCGACAGGGGTGGGGCAGCCCCAGCATTTT.

The J gene is TRBJ2-7, the V gene TRBV19; the D gene is possibly TRBD2 (6 bases). The CDR3 sequence is 15 residues long. Looked up from germline, CDR1 is LNHDA and CDR2 is SQIVND (reference sequence). V was trimmed by 5 bases and J by 0 bases, leaving 14 bases between them. CDR3 in amino acids: CASSPGTYSSYEQYF. CDR3 DNA: TGTGCCAGTAGTCCCGGGACTTACAGCTCCTACGAGCAGTACTTC.

J is TRBJ1-3 and V is TRBV9, with 10 bases fitting TRBD1. CDR3 size: 15 residues. V dropped 1 base and J dropped 7; count of bases not matched to a gene: 5. Germline-derived CDR1 and CDR2 are SGDLS and YYNGEE. The CDR3 DNA is TGTGCCAGCAGCGTATCGCAGGACAGGGGGAACACCATATATTTT. Its translation is CASSVSQDRGNTIYF.

The J gene is TRBJ1-1, the V gene TRBV5-1, with 7 nucleotides matching TRBD1. This CDR3 contains 12 residues. The ends lost 8 bases at V and 5 bases at J; junction bases unmatched: 6. The germline V gene encodes CDR1 SGHRS and CDR2 YFSETQ. For the CDR3, the DNA is TGCGCCAGTAGACAGGGTGGAACTGAAGCTTTCTTT. It yields the protein CASRQGGTEAFF.

The chain uses TRBV6-1 and TRBJ2-7, with D tentatively TRBD1 (5 bases). V lost 1 base and J lost 3, with 7 bases in between. The CDR3 is 13 amino acids. In germline, CDR1 is MNHNS, CDR2 SASEGT. The CDR3 nucleotides read TGTGCCAGCAGTGAAGACAGGAACTACGAGCAGTACTTC. It yields the protein CASSEDRNYEQYF.

J is TRBJ2-7 and V is TRBV5-1; TRBD1 is a possible D gene (6 bases). Trimming took 0 bases from V and 3 from J, leaving 7 bases between them. The CDR3 spans 13 residues. Germline values: CDR1 SGHRS, CDR2 YFSETQ. CDR3 nucleotides: TGCGCCAGCAGCTTGGAACAGGGCTACGAGCAGTACTTC. Amino acid sequence: CASSLEQGYEQYF.

The J gene is TRBJ1-2, the V gene TRBV6-6, with 10 positions matching TRBD1. CDR1 MNHNY and CDR2 SVGAGI come from the germline V gene (reference sequence). The CDR3 covers 15 residues. V was pared by 6 bases and J by 6 bases, with 10 bases of the junction left unmatched. The CDR3 protein is CASSSGQGRLDGYTF. The CDR3 nucleotides are TGTGCCAGCAGCTCGGGACAGGGGAGGCTCGATGGCTACACCTTC.

The chain is built from TRBV6-6 and TRBJ1-2; no clear D gene. Germline V CDR1 and CDR2: MNHNY, SVGAGI (reference sequence). V was pared by 5 bases and J by 6 bases, with 13 bases between. The CDR3 has 13 amino acids. CDR3 in DNA: TGTGCCAGCAGTGACCATCGGGAGCATGGCTACACCTTC. It specifies CASSDHREHGYTF.

The V and J genes are TRBV5-4 and TRBJ2-7, with D possibly TRBD2 on 6 matching bases. V was trimmed by 0 bases and J by 7 bases, leaving 11 bases between them. CDR1 is SGHNT and CDR2 is YYREEE in the germline V gene (reference sequence). This CDR3 comprises 13 residues. This CDR3 is CASSLAAGREQYF. DNA of the CDR3: TGTGCCAGCAGCTTGGCCGCGGGGAGGGAGCAGTACTTC. Together with reference TRBV5-4 and TRBJ2-7, the CDR3 gives the full variable domain: ETGVTQSPTHLIKTRGQQVTLRCSSQSGHNTVSWYQQALGQGPQFIFQYYREEENGRGNFPPRFSGLQFPNYSSELNVNALELDDSALYLCASSLAAGREQYFGPGTRLTVT.

V and J are TRBV7-9 and TRBJ2-1, with D possibly being TRBD2 (5 bases). The CDR3 contains 14 residues. CDR1 is SEHNR and CDR2 is FQNEAQ in the germline V gene (reference sequence). V lost 1 base and J 12 bases, leaving 16 bases between the germline ends. DNA of the CDR3: TGTGCCAGCAGCTTAGACCTTGGACGGGAAACGCAGTTCTTC. This translates into CASSLDLGRETQFF. Full variable domain (rest looked up from reference TRBV7-9 and TRBJ2-1): DTGVSQNPRHKITKRGQNVTFRCDPISEHNRLYWYRQTLGQGPEFLTYFQNEAQLEKSRLLSDRFSAERPKGSFSTLEIQRTEQGDSAMYLCASSLDLGRETQFFGPGTRLTVL.

This rearrangement joins TRBV7-9 to TRBJ2-7, with D perhaps TRBD1 (6 bases). The germline V gene has CDR1 SEHNR and CDR2 FQNEAQ (reference sequence). The CDR3 loop spans 14 amino acids. V was pared by 2 bases and J by 1 base, with 9 bases between. The CDR3 protein is CASSLPGQSYEQYF. CDR3 coding DNA: TGTGCCAGCAGCTTACCCGGACAGTCCTACGAGCAGTACTTC.

The rearrangement joins TRBV30 to TRBJ2-3; 8 nucleotides match TRBD2. The CDR3 sequence is 16 residues long. The V segment lost 0 bases and the J segment 3 bases; nucleotides outside the gene matches: 8. CDR1 is GTSNPN and CDR2 is SVGIG in the germline V gene (reference sequence). The CDR3 region has the DNA TGTGCCTGGAGTGTAAGGGCGGGGGGCCGAACAGATACGCAGTATTTT. Its protein product is CAWSVRAGGRTDTQYF.

This clone was observed a handful of times. The chain couples TRBV6-4 to TRBJ2-1, with D perhaps matching TRBD1 (5 bases). The CDR3 has 19 residues. CDR1 and CDR2 (germline): MRHNA, SNTAGT. Trimming removed 0 bases at V and 3 bases at J, with 21 bases between. The CDR3 coding sequence is TGTGCCAGCAGTGACTCGATAACTAAGACCAGGGTCGTCTACAATGAGCAGTTCTTC. The encoded protein is CASSDSITKTRVVYNEQFF.

The chain recombines TRBV7-2 with TRBJ2-3; TRBD2 matches 10 bases. Germline CDR1 and CDR2: SGHTA and FQGNSA. The CDR3 consists of 15 residues. V lost 2 bases to trimming and J lost 8 bases; unmatched junction nucleotides: 7. The CDR3 coding sequence is TGTGCCAGCAGCTTACGTACTAGCGGGGACCGTACGCAGTATTTT. Encoded protein: CASSLRTSGDRTQYF. Full variable domain (rest looked up from reference TRBV7-2 and TRBJ2-3): GAGVSQSPSNKVTEKGKDVELRCDPISGHTALYWYRQSLGQGLEFLIYFQGNSAPDKSGLPSDRFSAERTGGSVSTLTIQRTQQEDSAVYLCASSLRTSGDRTQYFGPGTRLTVL.

V gene TRBV15 combines with J gene TRBJ2-2; possibly TRBD2 for D (6 bases). Between the trimmed V and J ends, which lost 0 bases and 7 bases, there was a span of 18 bases. Germline V lookup: CDR1 LNHNV, CDR2 YYDKDF (reference sequence). The CDR3 is 17 residues long. CDR3 amino acids: CATSRDLSGPAYGELFF. The CDR3 DNA sequence: TGTGCCACCAGCAGAGATCTAAGCGGGCCCGCCTACGGGGAGCTGTTTTTT. Full variable domain (outside the CDR3, taken from reference TRBV15 and TRBJ2-2): DAMVIQNPRYQVTQFGKPVTLSCSQTLNHNVMYWYQQKSSQAPKLLFHYYDKDFNNEADTPDNFQSRRPNTSFCFLDIRSPGLGDTAMYLCATSRDLSGPAYGELFFGEGSRLTVL.

This clone is a singleton in its sample. The chain links TRBV7-9 to TRBJ2-1; tentatively, D is TRBD2 (7 bases). CDR3 size: 15 residues. Germline CDR1 reads SEHNR; CDR2 reads FQNEAQ (reference sequence). The V and J ends lost 5 bases and 9 bases respectively, with 20 bases between them. This chain's CDR3 is CASSPPGGLNGEQFF. The CDR3 bases are TGTGCCAGCAGCCCCCCCGGGGGGCTCAACGGTGAGCAGTTCTTC.

In its sample, this clone was seen a few times. The chain uses TRBV25-1 and TRBJ1-6, with TRBD1 matching over 8 bases. This CDR3 region has 14 residues. CDR1 is MGHDK and CDR2 is SYGVNS in the germline V gene. Trimming at V came to 5 bases and at J to 10 bases, leaving 7 bases not matched to a gene. CDR3 protein: CASSPGGARSPLHF. DNA for the CDR3: TGTGCCAGCAGTCCAGGGGGCGCGAGATCACCCCTCCACTTT.

This clone was seen only once. The chain employs TRBV5-4 and TRBJ2-1; 8 bases align to TRBD2. Germline values: CDR1 SGHNT, CDR2 YYREEE (reference sequence). The J segment lost 9 bases and the V segment lost 2 bases, leaving 10 bases of the junction unmatched. The CDR3 is made up of 15 amino acids. CDR3: CASSLVGTSSSEQFF. CDR3 DNA sequence: TGTGCCAGCAGCTTAGTTGGGACTAGTTCCTCTGAGCAGTTCTTC. The complete variable domain, with remaining parts taken from reference TRBV5-4 and TRBJ2-1, reads ETGVTQSPTHLIKTRGQQVTLRCSSQSGHNTVSWYQQALGQGPQFIFQYYREEENGRGNFPPRFSGLQFPNYSSELNVNALELDDSALYLCASSLVGTSSSEQFFGPGTRLTVL.

This chain connects TRBV10-2 to TRBJ2-1; 7 bases match TRBD2. Germline-derived CDR1 and CDR2 are WSHSY and SAAADI. This CDR3 has 14 residues. The J segment lost 5 bases and the V segment lost 11 bases, leaving 12 bases of the junction unmatched. The CDR3 nucleotides are TGCGCCGCAGGGCGGGAGCGGACAAACAATGAGCAGTTCTTC. Residues: CAAGRERTNNEQFF.

V is TRBV19 and J is TRBJ2-3; D is possibly TRBD1 (6 bases). This CDR3 comprises 15 residues. Trimming shortened V by 4 bases and J by 3 bases, and 14 bases separated the two germline ends. In germline, CDR1 is LNHDA, CDR2 SQIVND (reference sequence). The CDR3 loop reads CASSRLQGSTDTQYF. The CDR3 DNA reads as TGTGCCAGTAGTAGATTACAGGGTTCTACAGATACGCAGTATTTT.

The V call is TRBV23-1, the J call TRBJ1-1, with 7 bases lining up with TRBD1. TRBV23-1 qualifies as an ORF whose function is uncertain. This CDR3 contains 14 residues. The V segment lost 2 bases and the J segment 7 bases; nucleotides outside the gene matches: 7. Here the CDR3 reads CASSQQGEYIEAFF. The DNA for the CDR3 is TGCGCCAGCAGTCAACAGGGGGAATACATTGAAGCTTTCTTT.